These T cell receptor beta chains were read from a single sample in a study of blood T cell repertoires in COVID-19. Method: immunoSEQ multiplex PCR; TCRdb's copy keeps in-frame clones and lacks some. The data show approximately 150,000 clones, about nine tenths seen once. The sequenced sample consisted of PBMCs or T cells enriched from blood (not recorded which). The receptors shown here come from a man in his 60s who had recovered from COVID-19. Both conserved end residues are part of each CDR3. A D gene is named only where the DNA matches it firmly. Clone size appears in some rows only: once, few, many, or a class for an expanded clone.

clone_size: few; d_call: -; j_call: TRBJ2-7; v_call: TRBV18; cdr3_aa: CASSPANRYEQYF; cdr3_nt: TGTGCCAGCTCACCAGCGAACCGTTACGAGCAGTACTTC
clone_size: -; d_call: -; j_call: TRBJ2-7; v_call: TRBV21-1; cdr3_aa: CASSKEAGDCYVQYF; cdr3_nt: TGTGCCAGCAGCAAAGAGGCGGGGGACTGCTACGTGCAGTACTTC
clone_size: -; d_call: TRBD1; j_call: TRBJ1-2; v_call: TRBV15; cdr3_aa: CATSRETGSSNYGYTF; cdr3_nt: TGTGCCACCAGCAGAGAGACAGGGAGCTCTAACTATGGCTACACCTTC
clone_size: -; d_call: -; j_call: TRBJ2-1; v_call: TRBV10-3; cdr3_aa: CAISERGNIGDEQFF; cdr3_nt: TGTGCCATCAGTGAGCGGGGTAACATTGGGGATGAGCAGTTCTTC
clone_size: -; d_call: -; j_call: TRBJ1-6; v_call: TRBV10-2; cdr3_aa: CASSGGSPLHF; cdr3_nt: TGCGCCAGCAGTGGAGGTTCACCCCTCCACTTT
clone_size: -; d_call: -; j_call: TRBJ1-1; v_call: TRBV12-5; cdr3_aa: CASASGAPGEAFF; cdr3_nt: TGTGCTAGTGCTTCAGGGGCTCCGGGAGAAGCTTTCTTT
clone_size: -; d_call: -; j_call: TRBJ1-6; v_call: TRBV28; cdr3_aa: CASSLGGEGSPLHF; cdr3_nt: TGTGCCAGCAGTTTAGGAGGGGAGGGTTCACCCCTCCACTTT
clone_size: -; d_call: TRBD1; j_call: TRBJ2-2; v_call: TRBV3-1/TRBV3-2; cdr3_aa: CASSLGTGVNTGELFF; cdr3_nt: TGTGCCAGCAGCCTTGGGACAGGGGTGAACACCGGGGAGCTGTTTTTT
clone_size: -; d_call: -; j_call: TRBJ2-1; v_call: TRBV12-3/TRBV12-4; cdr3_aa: CASSLLATGEQFF; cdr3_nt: TGTGCCAGCAGTTTACTAGCCACCGGTGAGCAGTTCTTC
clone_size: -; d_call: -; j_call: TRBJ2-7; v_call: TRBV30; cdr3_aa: CAWSPGLHYEQYF; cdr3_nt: TGTGCCTGGAGTCCGGGACTGCACTACGAGCAGTACTTC
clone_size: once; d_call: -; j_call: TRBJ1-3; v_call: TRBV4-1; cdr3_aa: CASSHSGSSASGNTIYF; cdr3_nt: TGCGCCAGCAGCCATTCGGGTTCGTCGGCCTCTGGAAACACCATATATTTT
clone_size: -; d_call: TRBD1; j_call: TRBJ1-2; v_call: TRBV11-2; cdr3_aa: CASSRRTGLNGYTF; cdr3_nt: TGTGCCAGCAGTCGGCGGACAGGCCTCAACGGCTACACCTTC
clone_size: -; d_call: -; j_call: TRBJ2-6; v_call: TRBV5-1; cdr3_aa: CASSPDTGANVLTF; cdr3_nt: TGCGCCAGCAGCCCGGACACCGGGGCCAACGTCCTGACTTTC
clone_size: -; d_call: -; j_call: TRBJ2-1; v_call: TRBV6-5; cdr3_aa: CAGRQGRYNEQFF; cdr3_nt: TGTGCCGGGCGGCAGGGGCGCTACAATGAGCAGTTCTTC
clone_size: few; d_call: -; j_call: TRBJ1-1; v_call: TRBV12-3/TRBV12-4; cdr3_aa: CASSRTHNTEAFF; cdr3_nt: TGTGCCAGCAGTAGGACACATAACACTGAAGCTTTCTTT
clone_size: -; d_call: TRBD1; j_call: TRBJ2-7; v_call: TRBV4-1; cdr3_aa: CASSQDEGAKGEQYF; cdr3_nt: TGCGCCAGCAGCCAAGATGAGGGGGCAAAAGGCGAGCAGTACTTC
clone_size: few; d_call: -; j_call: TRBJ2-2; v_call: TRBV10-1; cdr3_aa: CASSRGGELFF; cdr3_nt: TGCGCCAGCAGCCGGGGTGGGGAGCTGTTTTTT
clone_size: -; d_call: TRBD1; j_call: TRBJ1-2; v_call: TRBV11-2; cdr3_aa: CASSLGTGGYGYTF; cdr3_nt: TGTGCCAGCAGCTTAGGGACAGGCGGGTATGGCTACACCTTC
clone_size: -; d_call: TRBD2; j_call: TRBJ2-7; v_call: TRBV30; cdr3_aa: CAWTSGVLAGTEQYF; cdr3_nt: TGTGCCTGGACCTCTGGAGTACTAGCGGGGACCGAGCAGTACTTC
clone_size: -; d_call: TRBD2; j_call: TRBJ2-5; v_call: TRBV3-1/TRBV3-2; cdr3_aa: CASSRSGGEETQYF; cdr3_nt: TGTGCCAGCAGCCGTAGCGGGGGCGAAGAGACCCAGTACTTC
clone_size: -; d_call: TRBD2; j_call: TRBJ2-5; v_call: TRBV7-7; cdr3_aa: CASSFGAGVRETQYF; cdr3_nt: TGTGCTAGCAGCTTCGGTGCGGGAGTTAGGGAGACCCAGTACTTC
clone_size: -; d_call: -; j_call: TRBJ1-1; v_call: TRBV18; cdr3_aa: CASSRQPNTEAFF; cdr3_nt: TGTGCCAGCTCGAGGCAACCGAACACTGAAGCTTTCTTT
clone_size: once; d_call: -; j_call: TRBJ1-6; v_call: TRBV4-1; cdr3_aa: CASSQRSGGDNSPLHF; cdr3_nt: TGCGCCAGCAGCCAAAGGTCCGGGGGGGATAATTCACCCCTCCACTTT